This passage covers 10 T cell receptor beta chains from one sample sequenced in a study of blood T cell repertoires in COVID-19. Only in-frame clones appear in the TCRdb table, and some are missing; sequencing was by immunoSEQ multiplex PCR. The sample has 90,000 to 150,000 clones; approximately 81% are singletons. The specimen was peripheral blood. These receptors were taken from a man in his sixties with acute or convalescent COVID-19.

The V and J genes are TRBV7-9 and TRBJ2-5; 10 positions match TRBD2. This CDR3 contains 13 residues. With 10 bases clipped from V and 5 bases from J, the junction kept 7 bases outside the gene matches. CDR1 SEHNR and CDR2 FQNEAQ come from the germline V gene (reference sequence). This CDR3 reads CATLASGSETQYF. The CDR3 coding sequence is TGTGCCACCCTAGCTAGCGGGAGCGAGACCCAGTACTTC.

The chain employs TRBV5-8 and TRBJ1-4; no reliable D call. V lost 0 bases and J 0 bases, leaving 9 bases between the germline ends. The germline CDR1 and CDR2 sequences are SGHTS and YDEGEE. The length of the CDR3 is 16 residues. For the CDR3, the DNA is TGTGCCAGCAGCTTGGGAGAAGCCTCAACTAATGAAAAACTGTTTTTT. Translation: CASSLGEASTNEKLFF.

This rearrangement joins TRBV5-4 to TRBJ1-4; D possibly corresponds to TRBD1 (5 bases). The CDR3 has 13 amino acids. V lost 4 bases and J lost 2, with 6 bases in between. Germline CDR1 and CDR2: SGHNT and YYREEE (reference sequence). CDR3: CASSNRTNEKLFF. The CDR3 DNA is TGTGCCAGCAGCAACAGGACTAATGAAAAACTGTTTTTT.

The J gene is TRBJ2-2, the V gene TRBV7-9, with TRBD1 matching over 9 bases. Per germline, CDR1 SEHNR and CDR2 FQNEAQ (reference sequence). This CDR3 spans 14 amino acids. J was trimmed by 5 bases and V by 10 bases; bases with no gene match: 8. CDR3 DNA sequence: TGTGCCACCAAACAGGGGGCTGTTACCGGGGAGCTGTTTTTT. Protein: CATKQGAVTGELFF.

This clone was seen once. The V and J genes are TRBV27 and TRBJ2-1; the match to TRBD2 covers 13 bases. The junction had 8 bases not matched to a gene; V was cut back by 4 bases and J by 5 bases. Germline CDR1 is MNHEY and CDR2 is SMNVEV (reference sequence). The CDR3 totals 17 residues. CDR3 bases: TGTGCCAGCAGTTCCGGACTAGCGGGAGCCCCCCACAATGAGCAGTTCTTC. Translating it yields CASSSGLAGAPHNEQFF.

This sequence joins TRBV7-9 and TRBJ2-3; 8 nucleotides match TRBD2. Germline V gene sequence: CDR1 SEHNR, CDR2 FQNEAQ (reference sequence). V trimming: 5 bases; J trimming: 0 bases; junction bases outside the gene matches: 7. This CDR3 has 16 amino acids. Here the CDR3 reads CASSQGSGSSTDTQYF. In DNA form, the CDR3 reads TGTGCCAGCAGCCAAGGGAGCGGGAGCAGCACAGATACGCAGTATTTT.

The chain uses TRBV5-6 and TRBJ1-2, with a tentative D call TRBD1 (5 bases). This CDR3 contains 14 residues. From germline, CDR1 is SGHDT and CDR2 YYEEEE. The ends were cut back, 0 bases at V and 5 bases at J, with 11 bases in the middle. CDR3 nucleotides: TGTGCCAGCAGCTTGGACCAGGGAAGGTATGGCTACACCTTC. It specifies CASSLDQGRYGYTF.

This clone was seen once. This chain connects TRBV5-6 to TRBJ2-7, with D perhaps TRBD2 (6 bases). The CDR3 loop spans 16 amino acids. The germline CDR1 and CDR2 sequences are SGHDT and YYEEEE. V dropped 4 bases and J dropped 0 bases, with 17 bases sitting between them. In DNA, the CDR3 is TGTGCCAGCAGCCGGGACTCGCTGTCCCTCTCCTACGAGCAGTACTTC. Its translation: CASSRDSLSLSYEQYF.

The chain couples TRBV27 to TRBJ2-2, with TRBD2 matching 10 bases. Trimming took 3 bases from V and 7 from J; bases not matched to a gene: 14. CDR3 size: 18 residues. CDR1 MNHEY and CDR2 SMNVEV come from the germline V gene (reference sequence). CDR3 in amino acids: CASSFDPSGRGFSGELFF. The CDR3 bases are TGTGCCAGCAGTTTTGATCCTAGCGGGAGAGGATTCAGCGGGGAGCTGTTTTTT.

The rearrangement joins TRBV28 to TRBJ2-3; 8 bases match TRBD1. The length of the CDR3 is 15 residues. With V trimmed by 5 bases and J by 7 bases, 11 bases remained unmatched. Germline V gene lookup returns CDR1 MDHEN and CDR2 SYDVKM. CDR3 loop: CASSAVRQGANTQYF. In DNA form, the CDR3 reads TGTGCCAGCAGTGCCGTAAGGCAGGGGGCGAATACGCAGTATTTT.